This TCR beta chain was identified in a study of blood T cell repertoires in COVID-19. Clones were sequenced by immunoSEQ multiplex PCR, and TCRdb holds only the in-frame ones, with some missing. The table shows fewer than 300,000 clones, with about 88% occurring only once. The germline V gene has CDR1 LNHDA and CDR2 SQIVND (reference sequence). Trimming took off 3 bases at V and 6 bases at J, with 8 bases between the two ends. The CDR3 runs 12 residues. Sequenced: peripheral blood. This clonotype originated in a human donor with COVID-19, enrolled during active disease. The donor label of this sample is uncertain. V is TRBV19 and J is TRBJ1-1, with D perhaps matching TRBD1 (5 bases). In DNA, the CDR3 is TGTGCCAGTAGTATCAGCAGGGCTGAAGCTTTCTTT. It yields the protein CASSISRAEAFF.